This T cell receptor (beta chain) derives from a study of graft-versus-host responses after intestinal transplantation. Remarks on this clone: The antigen is not known.

Data came from immunoSEQ multiplex PCR; TCRdb stores just in-frame clones and leaves some out. The sample shows about 48,000 clones, 85% to 95% of them seen only once. Sample: unstimulated CD4+ T cells sorted from spleen or lymph node cells, taken before transplant. This clonotype was sampled from a human donor who was the organ donor for an intestinal transplant.

The chain's CDR3 is CASSLTSGRNNEQFF. CDR3 sequence (DNA): TGTGCCAGCAGCCTAACTAGCGGGAGGAACAATGAGCAGTTCTTC. V gene TRBV7-2 combines with J gene TRBJ2-1; 12 positions match TRBD2. The CDR3 has 15 residues. V was pared by 5 bases and J by 5 bases, with 4 bases of the junction left unmatched. Germline values: CDR1 SGHTA, CDR2 FQGNSA.